Listed below are T cell receptor beta chains from one sample, sequenced in a study of blood T cell repertoires in COVID-19. Produced via immunoSEQ multiplex PCR; TCRdb's table is partial and in-frame only. The data show roughly 250,000 clones, more than 70% seen once. The source material was PBMCs or T cells enriched from blood (not recorded which). The origin of the receptors is a middle-aged woman with acute COVID-19. The CDR3 runs from the conserved cysteine through the conserved F or W. D genes are given only for firm matches. Not every row has a clone size; where given, it reads once, few, many or a size class.

cdr3_aa	cdr3_nt	v_call	j_call	d_call	clone_size
CASSEGLAGAVEQFF	TGTGCCAGCAGTGAAGGCCTAGCGGGAGCGGTTGAGCAGTTCTTC	TRBV2	TRBJ2-1	TRBD2	NA
CATEKGQGADTQYF	TGTGCCACCGAAAAGGGACAGGGGGCAGATACGCAGTATTTT	TRBV19	TRBJ2-3	TRBD1	NA
CASSIDRETQYF	TGTGCCAGTAGTATAGATCGGGAGACCCAGTACTTC	TRBV19	TRBJ2-5	NA	NA
CASRTVSHEQGEQYF	TGTGCCAGCAGGACCGTGAGCCACGAACAGGGAGAGCAGTACTTC	TRBV6-5	TRBJ2-7	NA	once
CASSPRLAGNNEQFF	TGTGCCAGCAGCCCACGACTAGCGGGCAACAATGAGCAGTTCTTC	TRBV7-9	TRBJ2-1	TRBD2	NA
CATAGGPGELFF	TGTGCCACCGCAGGGGGCCCCGGGGAGCTGTTTTTT	TRBV15	TRBJ2-2	TRBD1	NA
CASSTRQGRDTEAFF	TGTGCCAGCTCAACCCGACAGGGGCGGGACACTGAAGCTTTCTTT	TRBV18	TRBJ1-1	TRBD1	NA
CASSLAGTGISPLHF	TGCGCCAGCAGCTTGGCCGGGACAGGGATTTCACCCCTCCACTTT	TRBV5-1	TRBJ1-6	TRBD1	once
CASSESTGVQYF	TGCGCCAGCAGTGAGTCGACGGGGGTGCAGTACTTC	TRBV10-1	TRBJ2-7	NA	NA
CASSFRRERINEQFF	TGTGCCAGCAGCTTTAGGAGGGAGCGAATCAATGAGCAGTTCTTC	TRBV5-4	TRBJ2-1	NA	NA
CASSKPGQGLTFYGYTF	TGTGCCAGCAGTAAACCGGGACAGGGCTTAACTTTCTATGGCTACACCTTC	TRBV6-2/TRBV6-3	TRBJ1-2	TRBD1	NA
CATSDAGDRTQYF	TGTGCCACCAGTGACGCAGGGGACCGGACCCAGTACTTC	TRBV24-1	TRBJ2-5	NA	once
CASSLAPTGLGSPLHF	TGCGCCAGCAGCTTGGCACCGACAGGGTTAGGATCACCCCTCCACTTT	TRBV5-1	TRBJ1-6	TRBD1	NA
CAWEDRVPGELFF	TGTGCCTGGGAGGACAGGGTGCCCGGGGAGCTGTTTTTT	TRBV30	TRBJ2-2	TRBD1	NA
CASSPRLQRPNYGYTF	TGCGCCAGCAGTCCCCGACTTCAGCGTCCTAACTATGGCTACACCTTC	TRBV23-1	TRBJ1-2	NA	once
CASSLNPFRGTGNTEAFF	TGTGCCAGCAGTTTAAACCCATTTAGAGGGACAGGGAACACTGAAGCTTTCTTT	TRBV27	TRBJ1-1	TRBD1	NA
CASSTLGQMNTEAFF	TGTGCCAGCTCTACCCTCGGACAGATGAACACTGAAGCTTTCTTT	TRBV7-9	TRBJ1-1	NA	NA
CASTRVGGTDTQYF	TGTGCCAGTACTCGGGTAGGAGGCACAGATACGCAGTATTTT	TRBV19	TRBJ2-3	NA	once
CASSGDRAQPQHF	TGTGCCAGTAGTGGTGACAGGGCCCAGCCCCAGCATTTT	TRBV19	TRBJ1-5	TRBD1	NA
CASSLGREDGYTF	TGTGCCAGCAGTTTAGGCAGGGAAGATGGCTACACCTTC	TRBV28	TRBJ1-2	NA	NA
CASSPVAGSNTGELFF	TGTGCCAGCTCACCAGTAGCGGGATCCAACACCGGGGAGCTGTTTTTT	TRBV18	TRBJ2-2	TRBD2	NA
CASSMGQGFNQPQHF	TGTGCCAGTAGTATGGGACAGGGATTCAATCAGCCCCAGCATTTT	TRBV19	TRBJ1-5	TRBD1	once
CASGSGRGVGDTQYF	TGTGCCAGTGGAAGTGGGAGAGGTGTTGGGGATACGCAGTATTTT	TRBV19	TRBJ2-3	NA	NA
CASRGPDEQYF	TGTGCCAGCAGGGGCCCAGACGAGCAGTACTTC	TRBV6-5	TRBJ2-7	NA	NA
CASIQGDEQFF	TGTGCCAGCATCCAGGGCGATGAGCAGTTCTTC	TRBV7-9	TRBJ2-1	NA	NA
CASSFRENTEAFF	TGTGCCAGCAGTTTCAGGGAGAACACTGAAGCTTTCTTT	TRBV12-3/TRBV12-4	TRBJ1-1	NA	NA
CATSDSAVGGASSYEQYF	TGTGCCACCAGTGACTCCGCGGTCGGCGGGGCGAGCTCCTACGAGCAGTACTTC	TRBV24-1	TRBJ2-7	NA	once
CASSPGGLSSYEQYF	TGTGCCAGCAGCCCCGGGGGGTTAAGCTCCTACGAGCAGTACTTC	TRBV9	TRBJ2-7	TRBD2	once
CASGGTQGRGEQFF	TGCGCCAGCGGGGGGACCCAGGGCCGCGGCGAGCAGTTCTTC	TRBV4-1	TRBJ2-1	NA	NA
CASSSSLAGGYNEQFF	TGTGCCAGCAGTTCCTCGCTAGCGGGGGGATACAATGAGCAGTTCTTC	TRBV6-5	TRBJ2-1	TRBD2	NA
CASSRFGQGAAEAFF	TGTGCCAGCAGCCGTTTCGGACAGGGGGCGGCTGAAGCTTTCTTT	TRBV7-9	TRBJ1-1	TRBD1	NA
CASSQDKGQLTSGSSKTYNEQFF	TGTGCCAGCAGCCAAGATAAGGGACAACTGACTAGCGGGAGTTCAAAGACCTACAATGAGCAGTTCTTC	TRBV3-1/TRBV3-2	TRBJ2-1	TRBD2	NA
CASSVGGGLNTEAFF	TGTGCCAGCAGCGTAGGTGGAGGATTGAACACTGAAGCTTTCTTT	TRBV9	TRBJ1-1	NA	NA
CASSPGAVPNYGYTF	TGTGCCAGCTCACCTGGAGCAGTTCCCAACTATGGCTACACCTTC	TRBV18	TRBJ1-2	NA	once
CASSGAAHTEAFF	TGTGCCAGCAGTGGGGCAGCTCACACTGAAGCTTTCTTT	TRBV2	TRBJ1-1	NA	NA
CSVDWVPKNGYTF	TGCAGCGTGGACTGGGTCCCTAAAAATGGCTACACCTTC	TRBV29-1	TRBJ1-2	NA	NA
CASSHNRHSRPYTQYF	TGTGCCAGCAGCCATAACCGACATTCCCGCCCTTATACGCAGTATTTT	TRBV11-2	TRBJ2-3	NA	NA
CASSLLAGVGTEAFF	TGTGCCAGCAGCTTACTGGCAGGGGTGGGCACTGAAGCTTTCTTT	TRBV7-8	TRBJ1-1	NA	few
CASSQTGEWSNQPQHF	TGTGCCAGCAGCCAAACAGGGGAGTGGAGCAATCAGCCCCAGCATTTT	TRBV13	TRBJ1-5	TRBD1	NA
CSVVSSGNTIYF	TGCAGCGTTGTGAGCTCTGGAAACACCATATATTTT	TRBV29-1	TRBJ1-3	NA	NA
CASSENRGKPQHF	TGCGCCAGCAGTGAAAATAGGGGAAAGCCCCAGCATTTT	TRBV10-1	TRBJ1-5	NA	NA
CASRRAGGGYNEQFF	TGCGCCAGCAGGCGAGCGGGAGGGGGATACAATGAGCAGTTCTTC	TRBV4-1	TRBJ2-1	TRBD2	once
CASSQGLNYGYTF	TGTGCCAGCAGCCAGGGCCTAAACTATGGCTACACCTTC	TRBV14	TRBJ1-2	NA	once
CASSFPNQETQYF	TGTGCCAGCAGCTTTCCAAACCAAGAGACCCAGTACTTC	TRBV11-3	TRBJ2-5	NA	once
CASSLDRLTGISGYTF	TGTGCCAGCAGCTTAGATCGACTGACAGGGATCTCCGGCTACACCTTC	TRBV11-2	TRBJ1-2	TRBD1	NA
CASRGSYSGANVLTF	TGTGCCAGCCGCGGGAGTTACTCTGGGGCCAACGTCCTGACTTTC	TRBV28	TRBJ2-6	TRBD2	NA
CASSLGLAGLTDTQYF	TGTGCCAGCAGCTTGGGACTAGCGGGATTAACAGATACGCAGTATTTT	TRBV9	TRBJ2-3	TRBD2	NA
CASSIDFTDRMNLDAFF	TGTGCCAGTAGTATAGATTTTACGGACAGGATGAATTTGGATGCTTTCTTT	TRBV19	TRBJ1-1	TRBD1	NA
CAGSPWTGGRYGYTF	TGTGCCGGCAGTCCCTGGACAGGGGGTAGGTATGGCTACACCTTC	TRBV28	TRBJ1-2	TRBD1	NA
CASIPPGRLIYNEQFF	TGTGCCAGCATACCCCCAGGGAGGTTGATCTACAATGAGCAGTTCTTC	TRBV2	TRBJ2-1	NA	NA
CASSRRAYSPLHF	TGTGCCAGCAGCCGCAGGGCGTATTCACCCCTCCACTTT	TRBV12-3/TRBV12-4	TRBJ1-6	NA	once